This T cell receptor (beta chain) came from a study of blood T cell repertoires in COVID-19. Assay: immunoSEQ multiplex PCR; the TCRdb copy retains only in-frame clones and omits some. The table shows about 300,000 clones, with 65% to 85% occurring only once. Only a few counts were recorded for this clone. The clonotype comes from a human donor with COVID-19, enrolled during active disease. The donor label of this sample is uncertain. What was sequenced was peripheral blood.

The CDR3 DNA reads as TGTGCCAGCAGCTTAGCCTTGGGCGGACAGCAAGAGACCCAGTACTTC. This codes for CASSLALGGQQETQYF. The rearrangement joins TRBV11-3 to TRBJ2-5; D is perhaps TRBD1 (6 bases). The germline V gene encodes CDR1 SGHNT and CDR2 YENEEA. The CDR3 covers 16 residues. Trimming left V 1 base short and J 2 bases short, with 14 bases between.